This TCR beta chain was recorded in a study of OX40 agonist ivuxolimab in advanced cancers. Study information: An agonistic human IgG2 monoclonal antibody against OX40 (CD134) was given. Every 2 weeks, patients received ivuxolimab intravenously, dosed at 0.01 to 10 mg/kg.

Study-wide findings and caveats: By week 6 at 0.1 to 3.0 mg/kg, blood CD4+ and CD8+ T cells had expanded clonally.

Trimming removed 5 bases from V and 0 bases from J, with 19 bases in between. CDR1 is SGHTA and CDR2 is FQGNSA in the germline V gene. The length of the CDR3 is 17 residues. This clone was detected a few times. The antigen remains unidentified. TCRdb's table, derived via immunoSEQ multiplex PCR, lists solely in-frame clones and lacks some. The sample carries about 35,000 clones, 60% to 85% recorded once. The specimen was CD4+ or CD8+ T cells sorted from blood, collected in a trial of the OX40 agonist ivuxolimab. This sequence originates from an adult with an advanced solid tumor such as melanoma, head and neck, liver or kidney cancer. The V gene is TRBV7-2, the J gene TRBJ1-1; no definite D call. For the CDR3, the DNA is TGTGCCAGCAGCCCGGATATTGGTAGAATGATGAACACTGAAGCTTTCTTT. Amino acid sequence: CASSPDIGRMMNTEAFF.